This TCR beta chain came from a study of blood T cell repertoires in COVID-19. Study-wide context: COVID-19 samples collected from the United States, Italy and Spain covered acute and convalescent phases. PBMCs, B-cell-depleted T cells, or T cells were the source of the cDNA or gDNA that made up the material.

Here immunoSEQ multiplex PCR was the method, and the copy in TCRdb shows in-frame clones only, minus some. Altogether 50,000 or so clones are present, approximately 92% being singletons, with the ten largest covering under 15%. The V gene's germline CDR1 is SGHDT and CDR2 YYEEEE. The CDR3 loop spans 13 amino acids. V lost 4 bases to trimming and J lost 2 bases, with 9 bases between them. This clone was observed once. The TCR sequence derives from a human donor with active COVID-19. The donor label of this sample is uncertain. Sequenced input: peripheral blood. The genes are TRBV5-6 and TRBJ1-1, with D perhaps matching TRBD1 (6 bases). The CDR3 nucleotides are TGTGCCAGCAGCCCCAGGGGAAACACTGAAGCTTTCTTT. This sequence encodes CASSPRGNTEAFF.